These 9 T cell receptor beta chains were all obtained from the same sample, sequenced in a study of T cells expressing NK-cell markers. After re-calling the 5' RACE reads, TCRdb lists one entry per CDR3 protein, DNA absent. The sample holds about 460,000 distinct CDR3 sequences. Sequencing used blood T cells: a sorted CD56 or NKG2C T cell subset, CD4+ or CD8+ T cells, or bulk PBMC T cells (not recorded which). These receptors came from a woman in her forties or fifties in good health.

This sequence joins TRBV12-3 or TRBV12-4 and TRBJ2-3. The CDR3 covers 13 residues. The CDR3 protein is CASISPFTDTQYF.

J is TRBJ1-2 and V is TRBV4-1. The CDR3 is 15 amino acids. CDR1 is MGHRA, CDR2 YSYEKL, per germline. CDR3 sequence reads: CASSQVFSSGYGYTF.

V gene TRBV12-3 or TRBV12-4 combines with J gene TRBJ1-6. This CDR3 has 14 amino acids. The chain's CDR3 is CASSLSSNNSPLHF.

The gene calls are TRBV20-1 and TRBJ2-1; as DNA is missing, the TRBD1 call by TCRdb cannot be tested. This CDR3 comprises 17 residues. Germline V lookup: CDR1 DFQATT, CDR2 SNEGSKA (reference sequence). CDR3 in amino acids: CSALARGSGPNHNEQFF.

The chain employs TRBV12-3 or TRBV12-4 and TRBJ2-5; the TCRdb call, TRBD1, lacks DNA for checking. The CDR3 sequence is 15 residues long. CDR3 region: CASSWDREFQETQYF.

This chain uses TRBV15 with TRBJ2-5; the TCRdb call, TRBD1, lacks DNA for checking. This CDR3 has 18 amino acids. The germline V gene encodes CDR1 LNHNV and CDR2 YYDKDF (reference sequence). The CDR3 loop is CATSRALQGRAIQETQYF.

The genes are TRBV6-1 and TRBJ2-1; absent DNA, TCRdb's TRBD2 call cannot be checked. Looked up from germline, CDR1 is MNHNS and CDR2 is SASEGT. The CDR3 loop spans 16 amino acids. The CDR3: CASSGTSGRGLNEQFF.

The J gene is TRBJ2-1, the V gene TRBV24-1; as DNA is missing, the TRBD2 call by TCRdb cannot be tested. Looked up from germline, CDR1 is KGHDR and CDR2 is SFDVKD. CDR3 size: 12 residues. The CDR3 loop is CATSDLGLEQFF.

The rearrangement joins TRBV20-1 to TRBJ1-1. This CDR3 region has 14 residues. Germline values: CDR1 DFQATT, CDR2 SNEGSKA (reference sequence). CDR3 protein: CSASPSRGAAEAFF.